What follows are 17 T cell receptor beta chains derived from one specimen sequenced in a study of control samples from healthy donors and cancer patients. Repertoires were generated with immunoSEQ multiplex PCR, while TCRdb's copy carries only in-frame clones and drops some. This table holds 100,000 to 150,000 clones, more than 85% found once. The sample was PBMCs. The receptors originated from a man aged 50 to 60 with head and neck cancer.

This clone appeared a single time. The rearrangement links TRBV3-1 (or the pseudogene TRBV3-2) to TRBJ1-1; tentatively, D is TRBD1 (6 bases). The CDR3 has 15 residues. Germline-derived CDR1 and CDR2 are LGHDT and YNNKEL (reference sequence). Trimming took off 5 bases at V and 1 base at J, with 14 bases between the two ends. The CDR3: CASSYRTAQNTEAFF. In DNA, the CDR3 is TGTGCCAGCAGCTATCGGACAGCCCAGAACACTGAAGCTTTCTTT.

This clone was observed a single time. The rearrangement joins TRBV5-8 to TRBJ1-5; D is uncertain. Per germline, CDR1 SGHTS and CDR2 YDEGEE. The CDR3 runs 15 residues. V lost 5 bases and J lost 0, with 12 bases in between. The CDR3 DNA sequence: TGTGCCAGCAGTTCCACAGAGAATAGCAATCAGCCCCAGCATTTT. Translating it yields CASSSTENSNQPQHF.

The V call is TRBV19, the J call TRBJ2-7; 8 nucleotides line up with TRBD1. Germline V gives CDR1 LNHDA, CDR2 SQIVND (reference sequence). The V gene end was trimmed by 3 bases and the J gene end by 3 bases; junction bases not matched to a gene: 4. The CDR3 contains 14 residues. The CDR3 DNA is TGTGCCAGTAGTATGGACAGGGTGAACTACGAGCAGTACTTC. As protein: CASSMDRVNYEQYF.

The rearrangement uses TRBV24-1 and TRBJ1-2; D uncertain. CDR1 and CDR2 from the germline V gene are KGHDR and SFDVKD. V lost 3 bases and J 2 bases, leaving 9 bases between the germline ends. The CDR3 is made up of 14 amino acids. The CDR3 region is CATSDAAGNYGYTF. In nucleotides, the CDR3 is TGTGCCACCAGTGATGCTGCGGGGAACTATGGCTACACCTTC.

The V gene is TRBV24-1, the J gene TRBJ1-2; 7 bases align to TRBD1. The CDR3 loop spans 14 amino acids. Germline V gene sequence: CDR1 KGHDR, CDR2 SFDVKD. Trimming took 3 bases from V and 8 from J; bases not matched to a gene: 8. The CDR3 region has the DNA TGTGCCACCAGTGATGACGGACAGGTTGAAGGCTACACCTTC. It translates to CATSDDGQVEGYTF.

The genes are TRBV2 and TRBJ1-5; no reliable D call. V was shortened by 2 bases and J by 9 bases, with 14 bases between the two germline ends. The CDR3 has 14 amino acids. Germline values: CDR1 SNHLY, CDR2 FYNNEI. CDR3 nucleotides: TGTGCCAGCAGTGAACCAAGGGTTGGTGGGCCCCAGCATTTT. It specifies CASSEPRVGGPQHF.

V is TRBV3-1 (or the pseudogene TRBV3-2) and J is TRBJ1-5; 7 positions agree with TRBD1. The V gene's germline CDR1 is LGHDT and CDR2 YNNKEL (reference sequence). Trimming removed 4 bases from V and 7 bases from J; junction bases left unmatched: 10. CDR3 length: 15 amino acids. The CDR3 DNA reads TGTGCCAGCAGCCCTTCCAGGGGGGCTGGCCAGCCCCAGCATTTT. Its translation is CASSPSRGAGQPQHF.

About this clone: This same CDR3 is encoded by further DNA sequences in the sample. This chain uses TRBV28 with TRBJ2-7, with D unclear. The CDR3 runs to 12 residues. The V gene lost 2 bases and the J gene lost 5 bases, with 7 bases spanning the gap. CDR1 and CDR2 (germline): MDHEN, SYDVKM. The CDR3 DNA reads TGTGCCAGCAGTTTAATAAGGGACGAGCAGTACTTC. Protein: CASSLIRDEQYF.

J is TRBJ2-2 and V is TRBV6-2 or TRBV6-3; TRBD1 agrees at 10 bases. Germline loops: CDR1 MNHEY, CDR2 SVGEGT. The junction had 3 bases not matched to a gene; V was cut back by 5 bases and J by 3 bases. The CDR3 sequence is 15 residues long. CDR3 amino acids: CASSRQGAHTGELFF. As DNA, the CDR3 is TGTGCCAGCAGTAGACAGGGGGCGCACACCGGGGAGCTGTTTTTT.

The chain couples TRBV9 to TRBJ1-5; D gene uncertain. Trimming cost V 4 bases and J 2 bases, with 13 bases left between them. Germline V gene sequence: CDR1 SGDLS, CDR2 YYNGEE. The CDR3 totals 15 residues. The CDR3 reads CASSRSGSGNQPQHF. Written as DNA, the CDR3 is TGTGCCAGCAGCCGAAGTGGGTCAGGCAATCAGCCCCAGCATTTT.

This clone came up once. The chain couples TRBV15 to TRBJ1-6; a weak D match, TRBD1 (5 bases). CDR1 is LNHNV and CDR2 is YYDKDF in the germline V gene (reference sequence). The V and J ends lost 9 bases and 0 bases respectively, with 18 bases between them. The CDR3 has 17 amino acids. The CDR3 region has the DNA TGTGCCACTCGCAGGGAGGCAGCCACCTCCTATAATTCACCCCTCCACTTT. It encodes CATRREAATSYNSPLHF.

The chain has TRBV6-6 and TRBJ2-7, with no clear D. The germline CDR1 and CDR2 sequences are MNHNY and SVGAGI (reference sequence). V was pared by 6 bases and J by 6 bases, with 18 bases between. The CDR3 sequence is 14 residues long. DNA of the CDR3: TGTGCCAGCAGAAGAGACCAGGCCTTGGTCGAGCAGTACTTC. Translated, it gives CASRRDQALVEQYF.

The CDR3 region is CASSQLGAGLLGGSGANVLTF. DNA of the CDR3: TGTGCCAGCAGCCAGTTGGGCGCAGGGCTCTTAGGAGGCTCTGGGGCCAACGTCCTGACTTTC. The V gene is TRBV6-6, the J gene TRBJ2-6; D possibly uses TRBD1 or TRBD2 (5 bases each). CDR1 is MNHNY and CDR2 is SVGAGI in the germline V gene (reference sequence). Trimming took 6 bases from V and 0 from J, leaving 27 bases between them. The CDR3 covers 21 residues.

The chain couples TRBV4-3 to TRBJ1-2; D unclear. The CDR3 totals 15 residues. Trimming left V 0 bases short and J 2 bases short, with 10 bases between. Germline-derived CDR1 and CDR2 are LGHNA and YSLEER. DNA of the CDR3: TGCGCCAGCAGCCAAGAGAGGTACAGCAACTATGGCTACACCTTC. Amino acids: CASSQERYSNYGYTF.

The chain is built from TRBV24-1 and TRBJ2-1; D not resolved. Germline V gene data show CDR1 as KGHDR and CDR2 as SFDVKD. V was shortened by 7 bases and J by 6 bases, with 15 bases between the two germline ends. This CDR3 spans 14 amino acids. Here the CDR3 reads CATRSRLLSNEQFF. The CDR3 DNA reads TGTGCCACCAGGAGCCGCCTGCTCTCCAATGAGCAGTTCTTC.

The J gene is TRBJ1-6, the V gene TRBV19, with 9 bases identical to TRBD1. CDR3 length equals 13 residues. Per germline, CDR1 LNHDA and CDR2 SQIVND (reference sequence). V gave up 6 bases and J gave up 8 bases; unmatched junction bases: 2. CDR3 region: CASRGQGYSPLHF. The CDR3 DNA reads TGTGCCAGTAGGGGACAGGGTTATTCACCCCTCCACTTT.

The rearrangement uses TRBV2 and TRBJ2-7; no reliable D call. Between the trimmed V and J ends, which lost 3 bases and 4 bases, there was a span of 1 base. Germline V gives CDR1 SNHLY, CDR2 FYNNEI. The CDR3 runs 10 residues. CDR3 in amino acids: CASSDYEQYF. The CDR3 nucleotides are TGTGCCAGCAGTGATTACGAGCAGTACTTC.